The rows below give T cell receptor beta chains drawn from one sample of a study of T cells in Graves' hyperthyroidism and ophthalmopathy. TCRdb ran MiXCR on the multiplex PCR reads and lists one entry per CDR3 protein. The data contain more than 300,000 distinct CDR3 sequences, around 20% of them singletons. Sequenced sample: blood. These receptors were taken from a man in his late teens or twenties with Graves' ophthalmopathy. Each CDR3 is given with its conserved first and last residue. D genes are given only for firm matches. Rows may omit the clone size; those that give it use once, few, many or a size class.

CDR3aa: CASSLQSREWVGETQYF
CDR3nt: TGTGCCAGCAGCTTACAAAGTAGAGAGTGGGTGGGAGAGACCCAGTACTTC
abundance: many
d_gene: NA
v_gene: TRBV7-9
j_gene: TRBJ2-5

CDR3aa: CASSASPSSFGGELFF
CDR3nt: TGTGCCAGCAGCGCCTCCCCCTCCAGTTTTGGCGGGGAGCTGTTTTTT
abundance: few
d_gene: NA
v_gene: TRBV9
j_gene: TRBJ2-2

CDR3aa: CASSLPGTSGGIPRTDTQYF
CDR3nt: TGTGCCAGCAGCTTACCGGGGACTAGCGGGGGGATCCCCCGCACAGATACGCAGTATTTT
abundance: NA
d_gene: TRBD2
v_gene: TRBV11-3
j_gene: TRBJ2-3

CDR3aa: CSARPTDRSSYEQYF
CDR3nt: TGCAGTGCTAGACCTACGGACAGGAGCTCCTACGAGCAGTACTTC
abundance: many
d_gene: TRBD1
v_gene: TRBV20-1
j_gene: TRBJ2-7

CDR3aa: CSAREDSRSEKLFF
CDR3nt: TGCAGTGCTAGAGAGGACAGTAGAAGTGAAAAACTGTTTTTT
abundance: few
d_gene: NA
v_gene: TRBV20-1
j_gene: TRBJ1-4

CDR3aa: CSASGDRNEQFF
CDR3nt: TGCAGTGCTAGTGGGGACCGCAATGAGCAGTTCTTC
abundance: NA
d_gene: NA
v_gene: TRBV20-1
j_gene: TRBJ2-1

CDR3aa: CASSPQAGGLTDTQYF
CDR3nt: TGTGCCAGCAGCCCCCAAGCGGGGGGCCTCACAGATACGCAGTATTTT
abundance: many
d_gene: TRBD2
v_gene: TRBV7-3
j_gene: TRBJ2-3

CDR3aa: CASSTALEANYGYTF
CDR3nt: TGTGCCAGCAGCACCGCCCTTGAAGCTAACTATGGCTACACCTTC
abundance: many
d_gene: NA
v_gene: TRBV2
j_gene: TRBJ1-2

CDR3aa: CASSPYNSYNEQFF
CDR3nt: TGTGCCAGCTCTCCCTATAACTCCTACAATGAGCAGTTCTTC
abundance: NA
d_gene: NA
v_gene: TRBV18
j_gene: TRBJ2-1

CDR3aa: CASSDGGIGKNIQYF
CDR3nt: TGCGCCAGCAGTGATGGGGGAATAGGCAAAAACATTCAGTACTTC
abundance: few
d_gene: NA
v_gene: TRBV10-1
j_gene: TRBJ2-4

CDR3aa: CASSGWDRGYEQYF
CDR3nt: TGTGCCAGCAGTGGATGGGACAGGGGCTACGAGCAGTACTTC
abundance: many
d_gene: TRBD1
v_gene: TRBV13
j_gene: TRBJ2-7

CDR3aa: CASGGGPNTEAFF
CDR3nt: TGTGCCAGCGGGGGGGGGCCGAACACTGAAGCTTTCTTT
abundance: many
d_gene: NA
v_gene: TRBV3-1
j_gene: TRBJ1-1

CDR3aa: CASTPGTLTGELFF
CDR3nt: TGTGCCAGTACCCCCGGGACACTCACCGGGGAGCTGTTTTTT
abundance: many
d_gene: NA
v_gene: TRBV11-3
j_gene: TRBJ2-2

CDR3aa: CASSQGTGWSGELFF
CDR3nt: TGTGCCAGCAGCCAAGGGACAGGGTGGTCCGGGGAGCTGTTTTTT
abundance: few
d_gene: TRBD1
v_gene: TRBV3-1
j_gene: TRBJ2-2

CDR3aa: CASSQDESSGGYNEQFF
CDR3nt: TGTGCCAGCAGCCAAGACGAGTCTAGCGGGGGATACAATGAGCAGTTCTTC
abundance: NA
d_gene: TRBD2
v_gene: TRBV4-2
j_gene: TRBJ2-1

CDR3aa: CASSPRPGRPNEQFF
CDR3nt: TGTGCCAGCAGCCCCCGGCCAGGGAGACCCAATGAGCAGTTCTTC
abundance: many
d_gene: NA
v_gene: TRBV3-1
j_gene: TRBJ2-1

CDR3aa: CSATGLAGASPYSYNEQFF
CDR3nt: TGCAGTGCTACGGGACTAGCGGGGGCCTCTCCCTACTCCTACAATGAGCAGTTCTTC
abundance: NA
d_gene: TRBD2
v_gene: TRBV20-1
j_gene: TRBJ2-1

CDR3aa: CASGDTEAFF
CDR3nt: TGTGCCTCGGGGGACACTGAAGCTTTCTTT
abundance: NA
d_gene: NA
v_gene: TRBV6-2/TRBV6-3
j_gene: TRBJ1-1

CDR3aa: CASAAERGGTDTQYF
CDR3nt: TGCGCCAGCGCCGCCGAGCGGGGGGGCACAGATACGCAGTATTTT
abundance: few
d_gene: TRBD2
v_gene: TRBV5-1
j_gene: TRBJ2-3

CDR3aa: CASSGGGQTYEQYF
CDR3nt: TGTGCCAGCAGTGGGGGGGGACAGACCTACGAGCAGTACTTC
abundance: NA
d_gene: NA
v_gene: TRBV6-1
j_gene: TRBJ2-7

CDR3aa: CSARALQTGVIQYF
CDR3nt: TGCAGTGCTAGAGCCCTTCAGACAGGCGTGATTCAGTACTTC
abundance: many
d_gene: NA
v_gene: TRBV20-1
j_gene: TRBJ2-4

CDR3aa: CASSSYYFGKPSYNEQFF
CDR3nt: TGCGCCAGCAGCTCCTATTACTTCGGGAAGCCGAGCTACAATGAGCAGTTCTTC
abundance: NA
d_gene: NA
v_gene: TRBV5-1
j_gene: TRBJ2-1

CDR3aa: CASSLIRDRGSDTIYF
CDR3nt: TGTGCCAGCAGCTTAATCCGGGACAGGGGCTCGGACACCATATATTTT
abundance: many
d_gene: TRBD1
v_gene: TRBV11-2
j_gene: TRBJ1-3

CDR3aa: CASSPAGSGETQYF
CDR3nt: TGTGCCAGCAGCCCCGCCGGTAGCGGGGAGACCCAGTACTTC
abundance: many
d_gene: TRBD2
v_gene: TRBV3-1
j_gene: TRBJ2-5

CDR3aa: CASSLRQGAEEQYF
CDR3nt: TGTGCCAGCAGCTTAAGACAGGGGGCGGAAGAGCAGTACTTC
abundance: once
d_gene: TRBD1
v_gene: TRBV5-4
j_gene: TRBJ2-7

CDR3aa: CASSLDSSLNEKLFF
CDR3nt: TGTGCCAGCAGCTTGGACAGCTCACTCAATGAAAAACTGTTTTTT
abundance: few
d_gene: NA
v_gene: TRBV11-2
j_gene: TRBJ1-4

CDR3aa: CASTGGGWPLTADTQYF
CDR3nt: TGTGCCAGCACCGGAGGGGGATGGCCACTTACCGCAGATACGCAGTATTTT
abundance: few
d_gene: NA
v_gene: TRBV6-1
j_gene: TRBJ2-3

CDR3aa: CASRPGQGSTEAFF
CDR3nt: TGTGCCAGCAGGCCAGGACAGGGCAGCACTGAAGCTTTCTTT
abundance: many
d_gene: TRBD1
v_gene: TRBV7-9
j_gene: TRBJ1-1

CDR3aa: CASSLTNQPQHF
CDR3nt: TGTGCCAGCAGTCTGACGAATCAGCCCCAGCATTTT
abundance: many
d_gene: NA
v_gene: TRBV28
j_gene: TRBJ1-5

CDR3aa: CASSPSPGTGAYEQYF
CDR3nt: TGTGCCAGCAGTCCTAGTCCCGGGACAGGGGCCTACGAGCAGTACTTC
abundance: NA
d_gene: TRBD1
v_gene: TRBV5-8
j_gene: TRBJ2-7

CDR3aa: CASDSKRPQYF
CDR3nt: TGTGCCAGCGACAGCAAACGACCGCAGTACTTC
abundance: NA
d_gene: NA
v_gene: TRBV19
j_gene: TRBJ2-5

CDR3aa: CASSLAGQGLNSPLHF
CDR3nt: TGTGCCAGCAGCTTAGCGGGACAGGGTCTCAATTCACCCCTCCACTTT
abundance: few
d_gene: TRBD1
v_gene: TRBV7-9
j_gene: TRBJ1-6

CDR3aa: CASHNRADTGELFF
CDR3nt: TGTGCCAGCCACAACAGGGCGGACACCGGGGAGCTGTTTTTT
abundance: NA
d_gene: NA
v_gene: TRBV6-1
j_gene: TRBJ2-2

CDR3aa: CASSQSPSGGYEQYF
CDR3nt: TGCGCCAGCAGCCAAAGTCCTAGCGGGGGGTACGAGCAGTACTTC
abundance: few
d_gene: TRBD2
v_gene: TRBV4-1
j_gene: TRBJ2-7

CDR3aa: CASSQVGRTTNTGAFF
CDR3nt: TGCGCCAGCAGCCAAGTAGGTCGGACAACGAACACTGGAGCTTTCTTT
abundance: NA
d_gene: NA
v_gene: TRBV4-1
j_gene: TRBJ1-1

CDR3aa: CASSPPARVNEQYF
CDR3nt: TGTGCCAGCTCACCACCCGCAAGGGTAAACGAGCAGTACTTC
abundance: NA
d_gene: NA
v_gene: TRBV18
j_gene: TRBJ2-7

CDR3aa: CASSRTGALNTEAFF
CDR3nt: TGTGCCAGCTCAAGGACAGGAGCTTTGAACACTGAAGCTTTCTTT
abundance: many
d_gene: TRBD1
v_gene: TRBV18
j_gene: TRBJ1-1

CDR3aa: CASSMLYGGGRNNEQFF
CDR3nt: TGTGCCAGTAGTATGCTCTACGGCGGGGGTAGGAACAATGAGCAGTTCTTC
abundance: NA
d_gene: TRBD2
v_gene: TRBV19
j_gene: TRBJ2-1

CDR3aa: CASSAYVGVAGETQYF
CDR3nt: TGTGCCAGCAGTGCTTACGTGGGGGTGGCTGGGGAGACCCAGTACTTC
abundance: NA
d_gene: NA
v_gene: TRBV7-2
j_gene: TRBJ2-5

CDR3aa: CASSSQAGVNTEAFF
CDR3nt: TGTGCCAGCAGTAGCCAGGCAGGGGTGAACACTGAAGCTTTCTTT
abundance: many
d_gene: NA
v_gene: TRBV2
j_gene: TRBJ1-1

CDR3aa: CASGLREGSEQFF
CDR3nt: TGTGCCAGCGGGTTGCGAGAGGGGAGTGAGCAGTTCTTC
abundance: many
d_gene: NA
v_gene: TRBV12-3/TRBV12-4
j_gene: TRBJ2-1

CDR3aa: CASSYTAVGGYMNTEAFF
CDR3nt: TGTGCCAGCAGTTACACGGCCGTCGGGGGCTACATGAACACTGAAGCTTTCTTT
abundance: many
d_gene: NA
v_gene: TRBV6-6
j_gene: TRBJ1-1

CDR3aa: CSARKEWVMNTEAFF
CDR3nt: TGCAGTGCTAGAAAAGAATGGGTCATGAACACTGAAGCTTTCTTT
abundance: many
d_gene: NA
v_gene: TRBV20-1
j_gene: TRBJ1-1

CDR3aa: CASRPGTGWWSNQPQHF
CDR3nt: TGTGCCAGCAGGCCCGGGACAGGGTGGTGGAGCAATCAGCCCCAGCATTTT
abundance: many
d_gene: TRBD1
v_gene: TRBV28
j_gene: TRBJ1-5

CDR3aa: CASSQLGGQETQYF
CDR3nt: TGTGCCAGCAGCCAGCTCGGGGGGCAAGAGACCCAGTACTTC
abundance: NA
d_gene: TRBD2
v_gene: TRBV4-2
j_gene: TRBJ2-5

CDR3aa: CASSYDRLNTEAFF
CDR3nt: TGTGCCAGCAGTTATGACAGGCTGAACACTGAAGCTTTCTTT
abundance: many
d_gene: NA
v_gene: TRBV12-3/TRBV12-4
j_gene: TRBJ1-1

CDR3aa: CASSLMDQPQHF
CDR3nt: TGTGCCAGCAGCCTAATGGATCAGCCCCAGCATTTT
abundance: few
d_gene: NA
v_gene: TRBV7-8
j_gene: TRBJ1-5

CDR3aa: CSVETNGYTF
CDR3nt: TGCAGCGTTGAAACGAATGGCTACACCTTC
abundance: NA
d_gene: NA
v_gene: TRBV29-1
j_gene: TRBJ1-2

CDR3aa: CASKPGGKIPQHF
CDR3nt: TGTGCCAGCAAGCCGGGAGGCAAGATTCCCCAGCATTTT
abundance: NA
d_gene: NA
v_gene: TRBV6-1
j_gene: TRBJ1-5